This note documents a single TCR beta chain sequence. The data belong to a study of blood T cell repertoires in COVID-19. Turning to the study itself: Both acute and convalescent COVID-19 samples were obtained from the United States, Italy and Spain. The analysed material was cDNA or gDNA that came from T cells, B-cell-depleted T cells, or PBMCs.

The germline gives CDR1 LNHDA, CDR2 SQIVND (reference sequence). V was clipped by 4 bases and J by 6 bases; unmatched bases: 7. The CDR3 contains 16 residues. As originally analysed: Estimated nucleated cell counts came from reference gene primer amplification. Repertoires were generated with immunoSEQ multiplex PCR, while TCRdb's copy carries only in-frame clones and drops some. The DNA gave D and trimming, while V, J and clone size come from that table. The table records 50,000 to 70,000 clones, 80% to 95% of them present only once. The clonotype originates from a woman older than 75 with active COVID-19. This chain links TRBV19 with TRBJ2-1, with 12 bases lining up with TRBD2. Sequencing was done on a sample of peripheral blood. The CDR3 DNA follows: TGTGCCAGTAGTAGACGGACTAGCGGGAAAGTCAATGAGCAGTTCTTC. It specifies CASSRRTSGKVNEQFF.